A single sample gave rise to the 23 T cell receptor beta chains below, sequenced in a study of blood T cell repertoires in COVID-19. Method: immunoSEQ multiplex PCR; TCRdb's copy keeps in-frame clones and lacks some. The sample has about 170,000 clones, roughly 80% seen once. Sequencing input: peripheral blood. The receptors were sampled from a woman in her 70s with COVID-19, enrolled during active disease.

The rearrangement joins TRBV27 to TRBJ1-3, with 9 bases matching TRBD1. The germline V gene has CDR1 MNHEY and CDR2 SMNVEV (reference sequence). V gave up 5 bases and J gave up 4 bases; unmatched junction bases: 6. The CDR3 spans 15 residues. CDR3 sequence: CASSANRGPGNTIYF. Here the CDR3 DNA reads TGTGCCAGCAGTGCGAACAGGGGGCCCGGAAACACCATATATTTT.

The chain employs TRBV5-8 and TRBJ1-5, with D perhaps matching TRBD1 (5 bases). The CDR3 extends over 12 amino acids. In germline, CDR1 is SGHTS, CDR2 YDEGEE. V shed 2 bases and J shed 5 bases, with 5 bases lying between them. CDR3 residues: CASSLGDQPQHF. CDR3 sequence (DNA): TGTGCCAGCAGCTTAGGGGATCAGCCCCAGCATTTT.

In nucleotides, the CDR3 is TGTGCCACCAGAACACAGGGAATGGTCTACGAGCAGTACTTC. Translating it yields CATRTQGMVYEQYF. The rearrangement uses TRBV27 and TRBJ2-7, with D possibly matching TRBD1 (6 bases). This CDR3 is 14 amino acids long. The V and J ends lost 10 bases and 3 bases respectively, with 19 bases between them. Per germline, CDR1 MNHEY and CDR2 SMNVEV (reference sequence).

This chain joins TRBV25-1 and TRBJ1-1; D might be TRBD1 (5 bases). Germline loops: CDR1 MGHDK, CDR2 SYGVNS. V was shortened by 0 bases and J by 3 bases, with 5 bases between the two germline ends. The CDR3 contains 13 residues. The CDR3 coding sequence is TGTGCCAGCAGTGAATACAGGGACACTGAAGCTTTCTTT. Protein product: CASSEYRDTEAFF. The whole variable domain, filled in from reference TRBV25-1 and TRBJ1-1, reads EADIYQTPRYLVIGTGKKITLECSQTMGHDKMYWYQQDPGMELHLIHYSYGVNSTEKGDLSSESTVSRIRTEHFPLTLESARPSHTSQYLCASSEYRDTEAFFGQGTRLTVV.

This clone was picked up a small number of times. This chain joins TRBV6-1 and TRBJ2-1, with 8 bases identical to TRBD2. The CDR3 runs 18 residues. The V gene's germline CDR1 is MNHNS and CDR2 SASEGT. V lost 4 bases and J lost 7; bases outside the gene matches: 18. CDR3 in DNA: TGTGCCAGCAGTGCCCGAAACCCACTAGCGGCAGAGGGGAATGAGCAGTTCTTC. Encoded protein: CASSARNPLAAEGNEQFF.

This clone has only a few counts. CDR3 bases: TGTGCCACCAGCAGAGCGGGAGGGCCCTACAATGAGCAGTTCTTC. The encoded protein is CATSRAGGPYNEQFF. This chain uses TRBV15 with TRBJ2-1; 8 bases map to TRBD2. V trimming: 1 base; J trimming: 2 bases; junction bases outside the gene matches: 1. Germline V gives CDR1 LNHNV, CDR2 YYDKDF (reference sequence). The CDR3 is made up of 15 amino acids.

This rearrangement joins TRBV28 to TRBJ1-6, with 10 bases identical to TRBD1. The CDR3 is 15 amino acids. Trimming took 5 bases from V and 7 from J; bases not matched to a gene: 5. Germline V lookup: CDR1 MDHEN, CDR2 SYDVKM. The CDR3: CASSTRQGANSPLHF. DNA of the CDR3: TGTGCCAGCAGTACCCGACAGGGGGCGAATTCACCCCTCCACTTT.

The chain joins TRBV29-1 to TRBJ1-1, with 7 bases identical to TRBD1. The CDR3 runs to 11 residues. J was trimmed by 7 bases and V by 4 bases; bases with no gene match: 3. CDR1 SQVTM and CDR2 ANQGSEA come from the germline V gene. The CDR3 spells CSVGQGGEAFF. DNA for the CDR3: TGCAGCGTTGGGCAGGGGGGTGAAGCTTTCTTT.

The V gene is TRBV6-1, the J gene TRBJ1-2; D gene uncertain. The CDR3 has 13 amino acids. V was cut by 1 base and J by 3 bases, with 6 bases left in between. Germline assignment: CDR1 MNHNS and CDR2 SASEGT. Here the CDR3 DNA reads TGTGCCAGCAGTGAAGGCAGTTACTATGGCTACACCTTC. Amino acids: CASSEGSYYGYTF.

CDR3 residues: CASIGQNTEAFF. CDR3 DNA sequence: TGTGCCAGCATCGGACAAAACACTGAAGCTTTCTTT. The V and J genes are TRBV2 and TRBJ1-1, with D possibly being TRBD1 (5 bases). V lost 7 bases and J 2 bases, leaving 8 bases between the germline ends. Per the germline V gene, CDR1 is SNHLY and CDR2 is FYNNEI. The CDR3 totals 12 residues.

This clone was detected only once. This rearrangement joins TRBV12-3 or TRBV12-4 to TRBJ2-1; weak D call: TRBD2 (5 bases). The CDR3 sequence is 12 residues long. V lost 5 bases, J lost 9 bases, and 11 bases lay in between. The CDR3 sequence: CASSPSRVEQFF. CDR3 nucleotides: TGTGCCAGCAGTCCTAGCCGGGTTGAGCAGTTCTTC.

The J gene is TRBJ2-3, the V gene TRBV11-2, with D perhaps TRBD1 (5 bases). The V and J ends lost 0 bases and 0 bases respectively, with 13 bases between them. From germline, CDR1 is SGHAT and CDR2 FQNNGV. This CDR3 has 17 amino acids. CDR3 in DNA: TGTGCCAGCAGCTTAGAGGGCCGGCGACAGAGCACAGATACGCAGTATTTT. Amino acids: CASSLEGRRQSTDTQYF.

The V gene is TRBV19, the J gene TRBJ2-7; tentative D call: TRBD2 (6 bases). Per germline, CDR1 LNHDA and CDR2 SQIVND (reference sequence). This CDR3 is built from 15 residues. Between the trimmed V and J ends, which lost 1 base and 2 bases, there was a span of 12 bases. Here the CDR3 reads CASSIGGGRAYEQYF. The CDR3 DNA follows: TGTGCCAGTAGTATAGGTGGAGGGAGAGCCTACGAGCAGTACTTC.

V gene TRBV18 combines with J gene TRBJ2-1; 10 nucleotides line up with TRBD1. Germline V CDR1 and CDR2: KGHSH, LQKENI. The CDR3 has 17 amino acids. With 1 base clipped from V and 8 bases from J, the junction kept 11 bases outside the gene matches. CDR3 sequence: CASSPHAPGQGIYEQFF. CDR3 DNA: TGTGCCAGCTCACCACACGCCCCGGGACAGGGGATTTATGAGCAGTTCTTC.

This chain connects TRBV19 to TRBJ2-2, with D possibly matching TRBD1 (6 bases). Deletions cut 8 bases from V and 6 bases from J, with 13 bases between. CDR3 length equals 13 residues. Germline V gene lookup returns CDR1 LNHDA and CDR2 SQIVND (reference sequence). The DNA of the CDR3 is TGTGCCAGTGCCCAGGGGTTAGCCGGGGAGCTGTTTTTT. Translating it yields CASAQGLAGELFF.

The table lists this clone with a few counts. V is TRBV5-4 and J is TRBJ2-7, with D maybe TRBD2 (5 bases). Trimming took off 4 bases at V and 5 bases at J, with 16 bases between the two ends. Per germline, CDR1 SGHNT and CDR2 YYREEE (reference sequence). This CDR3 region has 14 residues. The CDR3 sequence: CASSPRGMVDEQYF. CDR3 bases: TGTGCCAGCAGCCCTAGAGGGATGGTGGACGAGCAGTACTTC.

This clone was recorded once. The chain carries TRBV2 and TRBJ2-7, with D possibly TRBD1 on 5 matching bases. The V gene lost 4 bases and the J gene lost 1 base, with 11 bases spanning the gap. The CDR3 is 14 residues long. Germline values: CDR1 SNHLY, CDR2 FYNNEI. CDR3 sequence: CASSAGGASYEQYF. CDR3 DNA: TGTGCCAGCAGTGCCGGTGGGGCTTCCTACGAGCAGTACTTC.

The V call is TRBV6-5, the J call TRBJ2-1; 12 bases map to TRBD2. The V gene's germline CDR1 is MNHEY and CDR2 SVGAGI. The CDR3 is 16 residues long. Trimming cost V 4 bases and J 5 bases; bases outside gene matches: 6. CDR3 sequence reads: CASSSIGLAGNNEQFF. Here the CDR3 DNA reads TGTGCCAGCAGTTCAATTGGACTAGCGGGAAACAATGAGCAGTTCTTC.

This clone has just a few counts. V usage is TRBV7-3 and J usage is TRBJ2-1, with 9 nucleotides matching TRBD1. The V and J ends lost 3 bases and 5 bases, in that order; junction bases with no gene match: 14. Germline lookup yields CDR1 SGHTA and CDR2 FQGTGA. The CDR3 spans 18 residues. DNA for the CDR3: TGTGCCAGCAGCTTGTGGGGAACAGGGGGCGCGTTGAACAATGAGCAGTTCTTC. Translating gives CASSLWGTGGALNNEQFF.

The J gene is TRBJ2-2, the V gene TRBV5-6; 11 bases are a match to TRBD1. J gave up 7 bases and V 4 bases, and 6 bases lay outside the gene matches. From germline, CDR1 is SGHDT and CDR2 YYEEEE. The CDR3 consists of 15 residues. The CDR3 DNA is TGTGCCAGCAGCATGGACAGGGGGCGCGGCGGGGAGCTGTTTTTT. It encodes CASSMDRGRGGELFF.

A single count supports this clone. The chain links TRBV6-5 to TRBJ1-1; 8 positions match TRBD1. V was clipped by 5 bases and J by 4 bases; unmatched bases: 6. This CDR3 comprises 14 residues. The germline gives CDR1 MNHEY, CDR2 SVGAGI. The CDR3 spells CASSTGGWGTEAFF. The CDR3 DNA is TGTGCCAGCAGTACAGGGGGTTGGGGCACTGAAGCTTTCTTT.

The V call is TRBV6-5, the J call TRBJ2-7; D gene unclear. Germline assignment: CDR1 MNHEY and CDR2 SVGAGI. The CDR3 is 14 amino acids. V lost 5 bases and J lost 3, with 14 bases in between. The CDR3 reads CASSPVYNNYEQYF. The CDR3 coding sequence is TGTGCCAGCAGTCCCGTGTACAATAACTACGAGCAGTACTTC.

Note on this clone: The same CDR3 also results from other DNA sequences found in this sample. The CDR3 here is CASSLTGNYGYTF. The CDR3 nucleotides read TGTGCCAGCAGCCTGACAGGGAACTATGGCTACACCTTC. V is TRBV28 and J is TRBJ1-2, with 7 bases fitting TRBD1. Germline CDR1 is MDHEN and CDR2 is SYDVKM. The ends lost 6 bases at V and 2 bases at J; junction bases unmatched: 3. CDR3 length equals 13 residues.